One and the same sample provided the 20 T cell receptor beta chains below, sequenced in a study of blood T cells in healthy people across ages. PCR was performed a second time for roughly 7 to 12 cycles using a sample-barcoded 5' primer and a J-beta primer mix. MiXCR, applied by TCRdb to the 5' RACE reads, yields one record per CDR3 protein. The sample includes under 2 million distinct CDR3 sequences, roughly 32% seen only once; the top ten take around 10%. Sequenced input: blood. Source of these receptors: a woman in her 30s in good health.

This clonotype was counted a few times. The chain has TRBV5-1 and TRBJ2-1, with a possible D match to TRBD1 (6 bases). Deletions cut 4 bases from V and 0 bases from J, with 14 bases between. CDR3 length: 16 amino acids. CDR1 is SGHRS, CDR2 YFSETQ, per germline. The CDR3 coding sequence is TGCGCCAGCAGCCCCGCCGGGACAACCTCCTACAATGAGCAGTTCTTC. Protein: CASSPAGTTSYNEQFF.

This clonotype occurred many times. The CDR3: CAISEGGPRGANVLTF. CDR3 nucleotide sequence: TGTGCCATCAGTGAAGGAGGGCCGAGGGGGGCCAACGTCCTGACTTTC. V usage is TRBV10-3 and J usage is TRBJ2-6; TRBD2 might be the D (6 bases). Trimming removed 3 bases from V and 4 bases from J, with 13 bases in between. CDR1 and CDR2 from the germline V gene are ENHRY and SYGVKD. The CDR3 has 16 residues.

The chain's CDR3 is CASFDTGELFF. For the CDR3, the DNA is TGTGCCAGCTTTGACACCGGGGAGCTGTTTTTT. The J gene is TRBJ2-2, the V gene TRBV2; no firm D call. CDR1 is SNHLY and CDR2 is FYNNEI in the germline V gene. This CDR3 is built from 11 residues. V was pared by 8 bases and J by 3 bases, with 4 bases between.

The genes are TRBV5-1 and TRBJ2-2; 8 bases line up with TRBD2. J was trimmed by 6 bases and V by 0 bases; bases with no gene match: 4. The CDR3 has 15 residues. Germline CDR1 is SGHRS and CDR2 is YFSETQ. The chain's CDR3 is CASSLGSGGAGELFF. CDR3 coding DNA: TGCGCCAGCAGCTTGGGAAGCGGGGGCGCCGGGGAGCTGTTTTTT.

This rearrangement joins TRBV6-1 to TRBJ2-5, with D perhaps being TRBD1 or TRBD2 (6 bases each). The J call is in doubt because the DNA end fits TRBJ2-7 better. CDR3 length: 14 amino acids. CDR1 is MNHNS, CDR2 SASEGT, per germline. CDR3 coding DNA: TGTGCCAGCAGTCCTAAGGGGGGACGGAACGAGCAGTACTTC. This gives the protein CASSPKGGRNEQYF.

This clonotype was recorded a few times. The rearrangement uses TRBV24-1 and TRBJ2-3; TRBD2 aligns across 8 bases. The J segment lost 5 bases and the V segment lost 3 bases, leaving 6 bases of the junction unmatched. This CDR3 region has 15 residues. The germline V gene has CDR1 KGHDR and CDR2 SFDVKD. The chain's CDR3 is CATSDPAGAGDTQYF. The DNA for the CDR3 is TGTGCCACCAGTGATCCAGCGGGAGCGGGAGATACGCAGTATTTT.

This clonotype was found a few times. The chain joins TRBV5-6 to TRBJ2-5, with TRBD2 identical over 10 bases. Losses at the gene ends were 0 bases for V and 11 bases for J; bases not matched to a gene: 10. This CDR3 contains 15 residues. Per the germline V gene, CDR1 is SGHDT and CDR2 is YYEEEE. In DNA, the CDR3 is TGTGCCAGCAGCTTGGGAGCGGGAGGGACCTTGGAGCAGTACTTC. It codes for CASSLGAGGTLEQYF.

The sample holds a few counts of this clonotype. V and J are TRBV5-1 and TRBJ2-2, with D hard to call. The CDR3 contains 15 residues. Trimming removed 1 base from V and 0 bases from J, with 7 bases in between. Germline CDR1 reads SGHRS; CDR2 reads YFSETQ. The CDR3 DNA reads TGCGCCAGCAGCTTGACAGTCTCGAACACCGGGGAGCTGTTTTTT. Translating it yields CASSLTVSNTGELFF.

This clonotype came up once. CDR3 residues: CSARDSAAAKNTGELFF. The CDR3 nucleotides read TGCAGTGCTAGAGACTCGGCGGCGGCTAAGAACACCGGGGAGCTGTTTTTT. V and J are TRBV20-1 and TRBJ2-2; D is ambiguous. The V end was cut by 0 bases, the J end by 1 base, with 15 bases between. This CDR3 is built from 17 residues. The V gene's germline CDR1 is DFQATT and CDR2 SNEGSKA (reference sequence).

The chain links TRBV20-1 to TRBJ2-1, with D perhaps assigned TRBD1 or TRBD2 (5 bases each). V was pared by 0 bases and J by 6 bases, with 18 bases between. CDR3 length: 16 amino acids. Germline lookup yields CDR1 DFQATT and CDR2 SNEGSKA (reference sequence). In DNA, the CDR3 is TGCAGTGCTAGAGATAGGAGGCTAGAGGGGTCCAATGAGCAGTTCTTC. Amino acids: CSARDRRLEGSNEQFF.

This clonotype was observed a handful of times. The gene calls are TRBV20-1 and TRBJ2-5; D may correspond to TRBD1 or TRBD2 (5 bases each). The CDR3 contains 14 residues. Trimming took 6 bases from V and 7 from J, leaving 21 bases between them. CDR1 and CDR2 (germline): DFQATT, SNEGSKA (reference sequence). The CDR3 sequence: CSASPGADDGTQYF. Written as DNA, the CDR3 is TGCAGTGCCTCACCCGGGGCAGACGACGGGACCCAGTACTTC.

The chain's CDR3 is CASSPRPGRGRSYEQYF. The CDR3 DNA reads TGTGCCAGCAGTCCGAGACCGGGACGAGGGAGATCCTACGAGCAGTACTTC. The chain is built from TRBV12-3 or TRBV12-4 and TRBJ2-7, with D possibly called TRBD1 or TRBD2 (5 bases each). This CDR3 comprises 17 residues. Trimming shortened V by 5 bases and J by 1 base, and 21 bases separated the two germline ends.

V and J are TRBV7-4 and TRBJ1-1; D might be TRBD1 (5 bases). There are 13 residues in the CDR3. In germline, CDR1 is SGHVT, CDR2 SQSDAQ. Trimming shortened V by 8 bases and J by 1 base, and 11 bases separated the two germline ends. The CDR3 reads CASGAGPNTEAFF. The CDR3 nucleotides read TGTGCCAGCGGGGCAGGACCGAACACTGAAGCTTTCTTT.

This clonotype appeared a few times. V usage is TRBV5-1 and J usage is TRBJ2-5, with unresolved D. This CDR3 has 15 amino acids. Trimming left V 1 base short and J 7 bases short, with 17 bases between. CDR1 and CDR2 (germline): SGHRS, YFSETQ. CDR3 sequence: CASSLPDAALGTQYF. The CDR3 coding sequence is TGCGCCAGCAGCTTGCCGGACGCTGCTTTGGGGACCCAGTACTTC.

The chain carries TRBV2 and TRBJ2-7, with D possibly matching TRBD2 (6 bases). The DNA end is more similar to TRBJ2-5, so the J call may be wrong. CDR1 SNHLY and CDR2 FYNNEI come from the germline V gene. This CDR3 comprises 15 residues. In nucleotides, the CDR3 is TGTGCCAGCAAGGGGCTCGGACTACCACAAGAGACCCAGTACTTC. This codes for CASKGLGLPQETQYF.

The sample holds a few counts of this clonotype. The rearrangement joins TRBV2 to TRBJ2-1; D gene ambiguous. CDR1 and CDR2 (germline): SNHLY, FYNNEI. There are 13 residues in the CDR3. The V end was cut by 8 bases, the J end by 4 bases, with 12 bases between. CDR3 bases: TGTGCCAGCCTCGGCGGCCCTTACAATGAGCAGTTCTTC. As protein: CASLGGPYNEQFF.

As for this clonotype: The junction does not match germline at one end; this may be a read error. This chain connects TRBV3-1 to TRBJ2-1; D is possibly TRBD1 (5 bases). The CDR3 has 15 residues. Germline CDR1 is LGHDT and CDR2 is YNNKEL (reference sequence). CDR3 residues: CASRQDQAGNNEQFF. In DNA, the CDR3 is TGTGCCAGCCGCCAAGATCAAGCAGGGAACAATGAGCAGTTCTTC.

This clonotype was picked up a small number of times. The genes are TRBV24-1 and TRBJ2-3; D is unresolved. Germline assignment: CDR1 KGHDR and CDR2 SFDVKD. The germline V and J ends were trimmed by 2 bases and 2 bases, with 4 bases remaining between them. The CDR3 loop spans 13 amino acids. The CDR3 region is CATSDSVTDTQYF. The CDR3 nucleotides are TGTGCCACCAGTGATTCCGTCACAGATACGCAGTATTTT.

The chain uses TRBV20-1 and TRBJ2-1; D call uncertain. V shed 0 bases and J shed 8 bases, with 5 bases lying between them. The V gene's germline CDR1 is DFQATT and CDR2 SNEGSKA (reference sequence). This CDR3 comprises 11 residues. The CDR3 DNA sequence: TGCAGTGCTAGAGATGCGTATGAGCAGTTCTTC. It is translated as CSARDAYEQFF.

CDR3 residues: CASSILGTSGNLYEQYF. The CDR3 nucleotides are TGTGCCAGCAGCATCCTCGGGACTAGCGGGAACCTCTACGAGCAGTACTTC. The chain recombines TRBV5-6 with TRBJ2-5; 13 bases agree with TRBD2. The J call is in doubt because the DNA end fits TRBJ2-7 better. CDR1 is SGHDT and CDR2 is YYEEEE in the germline V gene. The CDR3 extends over 17 amino acids.